The clone carrying this T cell receptor beta chain was found once. The antigen is not known. The data stem from a study of blood T cells in healthy people across ages. Broader study findings: Estimates drawn from one million T cells were deemed to understate diversity.

This CDR3 is built from 15 residues. V was pared by 6 bases and J by 4 bases, with 19 bases between. The germline V gene encodes CDR1 SGHTA and CDR2 FQGNSA. For every donor, a draw yielded around 9.4 milliliters of peripheral blood. Alongside a J-beta primer mix, a sample-barcoded 5' primer served in a second PCR lasting about 7 to 11 cycles. TCRdb reprocessed the 5' RACE reads via MiXCR and lists one record per CDR3 protein. Of about 830,000 distinct CDR3 sequences in the sample, roughly 60% were seen once. The TCR originated in a man aged 25 to 45 in good health. The sequenced sample consisted of blood. The V call is TRBV7-2, the J call TRBJ2-7; possible D gene TRBD1, 6 bases. The CDR3, as DNA: TGTGCCAGCAGACCCACGACAGGCCTTCATTACGAGCAGTACTTC. It is translated as CASRPTTGLHYEQYF.